A single TCR beta chain is shown here with its context. The data belong to a study of blood T cell repertoires in COVID-19. Study-level background: Donors in the United States, Italy and Spain gave samples during acute or convalescent COVID-19. PBMCs, B-cell-depleted T cells, or T cells were the source of the cDNA or gDNA that made up the material.

How the authors handled the data: Reference gene primer amplification gave estimated nucleated cell counts. Using immunoSEQ multiplex PCR, the repertoire was profiled, and TCRdb retains in-frame clones only, with some absent. That table furnishes V, J and clone size, whereas the DNA furnished D and trimming. The table lists about 200,000 clones, roughly 90% of them singletons. Trimming cost V 1 base and J 1 base, with 8 bases left between them. This CDR3 spans 14 amino acids. The germline gives CDR1 SGHRS, CDR2 YFSETQ. V and J are TRBV5-1 and TRBJ1-1, with D possibly being TRBD1 (5 bases). The sample comprised peripheral blood. The origin of this receptor is a man in his fifties or sixties who had recovered from COVID-19. As DNA, the CDR3 is TGCGCCAGCAGCTTGTGGGGCTCGAACACTGAAGCTTTCTTT. It specifies CASSLWGSNTEAFF.